This entry features one TCR beta chain sequence. The antigen is not known. Likely unrecorded immune exposures existed in these nominally healthy donors. The CDR3 is 17 residues long. Germline V gene data show CDR1 as ENHRY and CDR2 as SYGVKD. With 6 bases removed from V and 1 base from J, the gap between germline ends came to 19 bases. The PCR made use of 60 Vbeta and 13 Jbeta primers. Clones were read by immunoSEQ multiplex PCR, and TCRdb kept only the in-frame ones, dropping some. Of approximately 150,000 clones in the sample, approximately 80% are singletons; the top ten hold about a tenth. The data were obtained in a study of cytomegalovirus exposure and HLA in healthy donors. About the research overall: When roughly 420 donors were genotyped, roughly 82% of them were found to fall in the Caucasian-associated ancestry cluster.

Findings and caveats of the study: In a later analysis, CMV-associated beta chains were mostly HLA-associated, it appeared.

The TCR sequence derives from a man aged 18 to 29 in good health and CMV-seropositive. The V gene is TRBV10-3, the J gene TRBJ1-5; D perhaps matches TRBD1 (6 bases). The sequencing sample was made of PBMCs. The CDR3 DNA follows: TGTGCCATCAGCTCCACGCTTACAGGGCGCAGCAATCAGCCCCAGCATTTT. Protein product: CAISSTLTGRSNQPQHF.